This T cell receptor beta chain was identified in a study of shared clonotypes between healthy human individuals. Study at large: Per donor, CD8 memory used one plate, CD8 naive used two, CD4 memory used three and CD4 naive used three.

Using immunoSEQ multiplex PCR, the repertoire was profiled, and TCRdb retains in-frame clones only, with some absent. The table lists over 1.5 million clones, 95% to 99% of them singletons. Germline V gene lookup returns CDR1 SGDLS and CDR2 YYNGEE. Trimming cost V 4 bases and J 2 bases; bases outside gene matches: 17. The CDR3 is made up of 19 amino acids. Sequenced material: naive CD4+ T cells sorted from blood. Subset noted: CD45RA+ positively selected. V usage is TRBV9 and J usage is TRBJ2-2; 7 bases fit TRBD2. The receptor comes from a man aged 25-45 years in good health. In DNA, the CDR3 is TGTGCCAGCAGCCCCATCGGGGGAGGGCGTCAAAGTAACACCGGGGAGCTGTTTTTT. Encoded protein: CASSPIGGGRQSNTGELFF. The complete variable domain, with remaining parts taken from reference TRBV9 and TRBJ2-2, reads DSGVTQTPKHLITATGQRVTLRCSPRSGDLSVYWYQQSLDQGLQFLIQYYNGEERAKGNILERFSAQQFPDLHSELNLSSLELGDSALYFCASSPIGGGRQSNTGELFFGEGSRLTVL.